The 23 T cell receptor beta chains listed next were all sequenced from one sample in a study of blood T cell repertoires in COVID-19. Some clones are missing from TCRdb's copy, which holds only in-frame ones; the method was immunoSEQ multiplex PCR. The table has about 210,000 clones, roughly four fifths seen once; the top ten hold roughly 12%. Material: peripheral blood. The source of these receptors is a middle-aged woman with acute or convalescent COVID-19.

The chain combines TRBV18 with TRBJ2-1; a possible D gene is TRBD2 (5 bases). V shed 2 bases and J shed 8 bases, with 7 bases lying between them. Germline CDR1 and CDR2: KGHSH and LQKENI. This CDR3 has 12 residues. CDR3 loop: CASSPGSDEQFF. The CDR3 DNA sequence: TGTGCCAGCTCACCAGGTAGCGATGAGCAGTTCTTC.

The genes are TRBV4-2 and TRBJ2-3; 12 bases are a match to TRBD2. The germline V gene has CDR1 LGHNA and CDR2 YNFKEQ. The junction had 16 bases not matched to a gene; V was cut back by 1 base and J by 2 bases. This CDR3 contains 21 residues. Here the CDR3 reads CASSQGTTSGGPMPHTDTQYF. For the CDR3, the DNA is TGTGCCAGCAGCCAAGGAACGACTAGCGGGGGCCCGATGCCACACACAGATACGCAGTATTTT.

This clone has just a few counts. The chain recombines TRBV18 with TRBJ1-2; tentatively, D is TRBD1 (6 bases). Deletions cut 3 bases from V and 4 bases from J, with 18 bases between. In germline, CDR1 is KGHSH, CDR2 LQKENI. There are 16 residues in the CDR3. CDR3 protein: CASSPLSLGASYGYTF. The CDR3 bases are TGTGCCAGCTCACCCCTCAGTTTGGGGGCCTCCTATGGCTACACCTTC. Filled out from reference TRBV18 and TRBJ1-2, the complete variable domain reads NAGVMQNPRHLVRRRGQEARLRCSPMKGHSHVYWYRQLPEEGLKFMVYLQKENIIDESGMPKERFSAEFPKEGPSILRIQQVVRGDSAAYFCASSPLSLGASYGYTFGSGTRLTVV.

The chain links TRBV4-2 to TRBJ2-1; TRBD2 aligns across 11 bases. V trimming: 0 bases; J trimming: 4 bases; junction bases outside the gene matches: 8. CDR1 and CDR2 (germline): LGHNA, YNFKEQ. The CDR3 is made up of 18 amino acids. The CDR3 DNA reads TGTGCCAGCAGCCAAGATCTAACTAGCGGGGGAGTGTACAATGAGCAGTTCTTC. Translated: CASSQDLTSGGVYNEQFF.

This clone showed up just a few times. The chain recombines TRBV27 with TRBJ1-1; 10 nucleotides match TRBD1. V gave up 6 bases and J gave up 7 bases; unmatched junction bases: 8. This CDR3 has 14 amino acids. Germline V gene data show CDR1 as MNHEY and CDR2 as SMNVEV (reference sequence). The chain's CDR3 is CASSRDRGQGEAFF. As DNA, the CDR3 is TGTGCCAGCAGCCGAGACAGGGGGCAAGGTGAAGCTTTCTTT.

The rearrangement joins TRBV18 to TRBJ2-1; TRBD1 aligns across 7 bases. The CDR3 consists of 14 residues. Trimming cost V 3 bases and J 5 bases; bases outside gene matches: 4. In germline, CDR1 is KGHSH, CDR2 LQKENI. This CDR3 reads CASSPGQVNNEQFF. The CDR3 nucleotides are TGTGCCAGCTCACCCGGACAGGTAAACAATGAGCAGTTCTTC.

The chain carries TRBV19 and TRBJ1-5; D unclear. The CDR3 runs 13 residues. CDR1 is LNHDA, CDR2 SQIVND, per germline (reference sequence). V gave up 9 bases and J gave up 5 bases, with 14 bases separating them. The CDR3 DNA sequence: TGTGCCAGCGCGAGAGGTTCAGATCAGCCCCAGCATTTT. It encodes CASARGSDQPQHF.

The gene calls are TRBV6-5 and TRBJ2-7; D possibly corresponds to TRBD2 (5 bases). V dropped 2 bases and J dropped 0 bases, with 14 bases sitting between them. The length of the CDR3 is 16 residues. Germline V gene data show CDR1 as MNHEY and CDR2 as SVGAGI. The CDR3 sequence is CASSYTFRTASYEQYF. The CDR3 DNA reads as TGTGCCAGCAGTTACACCTTTCGGACTGCCTCCTACGAGCAGTACTTC.

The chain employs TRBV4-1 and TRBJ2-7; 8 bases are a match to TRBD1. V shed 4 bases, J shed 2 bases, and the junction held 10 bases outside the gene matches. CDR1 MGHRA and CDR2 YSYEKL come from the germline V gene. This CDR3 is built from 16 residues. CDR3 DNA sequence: TGCGCCAGCAGCCGTTCTCCCCGGGACAGGCCCTACGAGCAGTACTTC. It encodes CASSRSPRDRPYEQYF.

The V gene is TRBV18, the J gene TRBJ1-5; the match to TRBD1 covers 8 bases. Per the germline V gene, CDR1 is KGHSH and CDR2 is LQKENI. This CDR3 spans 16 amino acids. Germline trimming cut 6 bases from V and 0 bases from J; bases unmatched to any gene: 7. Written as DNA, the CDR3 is TGTGCCAGCTCCCCCGGGACAGGCTATAGCAATCAGCCCCAGCATTTT. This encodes CASSPGTGYSNQPQHF.

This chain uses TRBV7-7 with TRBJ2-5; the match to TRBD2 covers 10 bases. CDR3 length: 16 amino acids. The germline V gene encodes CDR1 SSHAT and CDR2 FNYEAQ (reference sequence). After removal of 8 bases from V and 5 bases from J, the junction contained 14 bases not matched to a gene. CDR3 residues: CASGLLAGGSPETQYF. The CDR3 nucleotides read TGTGCCAGCGGACTTTTAGCGGGAGGCTCCCCTGAGACCCAGTACTTC.

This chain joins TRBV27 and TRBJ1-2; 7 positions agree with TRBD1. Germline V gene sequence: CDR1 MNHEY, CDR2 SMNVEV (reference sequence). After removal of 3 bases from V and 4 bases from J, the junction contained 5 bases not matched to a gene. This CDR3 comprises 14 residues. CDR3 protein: CASSLYRGSYGYTF. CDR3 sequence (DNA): TGTGCCAGCAGTTTGTACAGGGGTAGCTATGGCTACACCTTC.

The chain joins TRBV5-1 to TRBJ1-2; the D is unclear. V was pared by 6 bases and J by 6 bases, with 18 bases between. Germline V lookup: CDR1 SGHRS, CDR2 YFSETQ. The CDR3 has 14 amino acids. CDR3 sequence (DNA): TGCGCCAGCAACCCGGTCGGTGGAGGAAATGGCTACACCTTC. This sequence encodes CASNPVGGGNGYTF.

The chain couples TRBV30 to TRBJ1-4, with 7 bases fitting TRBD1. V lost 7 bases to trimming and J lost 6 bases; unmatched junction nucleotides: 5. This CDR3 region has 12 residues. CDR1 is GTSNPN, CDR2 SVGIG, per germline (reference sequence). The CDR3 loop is CAYGQVHEKLFF. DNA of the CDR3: TGTGCCTACGGACAGGTACATGAAAAACTGTTTTTT.

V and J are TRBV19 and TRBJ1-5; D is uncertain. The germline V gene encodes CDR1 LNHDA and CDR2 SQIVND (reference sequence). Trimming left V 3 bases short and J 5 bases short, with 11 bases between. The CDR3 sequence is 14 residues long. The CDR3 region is CASSMGWEDQPQHF. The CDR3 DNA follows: TGTGCCAGTAGTATGGGCTGGGAGGATCAGCCCCAGCATTTT.

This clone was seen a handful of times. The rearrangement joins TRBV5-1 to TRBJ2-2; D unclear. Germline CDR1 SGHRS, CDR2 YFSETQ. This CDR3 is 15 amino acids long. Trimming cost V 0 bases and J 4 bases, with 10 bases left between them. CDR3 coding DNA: TGCGCCAGCAGCTTGGTAACTACCTCCACCGGGGAGCTGTTTTTT. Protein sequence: CASSLVTTSTGELFF.

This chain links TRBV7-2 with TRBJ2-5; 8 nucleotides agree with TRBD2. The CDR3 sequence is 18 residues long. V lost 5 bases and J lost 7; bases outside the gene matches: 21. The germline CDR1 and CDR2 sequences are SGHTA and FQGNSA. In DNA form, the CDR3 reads TGTGCCAGCAGCAAAAAGATAAGCGGGAGTGGTGGCCCTGGGACCCAGTACTTC. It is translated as CASSKKISGSGGPGTQYF.

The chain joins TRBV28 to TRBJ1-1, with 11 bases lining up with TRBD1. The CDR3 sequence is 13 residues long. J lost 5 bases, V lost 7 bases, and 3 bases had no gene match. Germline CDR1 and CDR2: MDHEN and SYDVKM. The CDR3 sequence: CASTGQGATEAFF. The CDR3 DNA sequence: TGTGCCAGCACCGGACAGGGGGCGACTGAAGCTTTCTTT.

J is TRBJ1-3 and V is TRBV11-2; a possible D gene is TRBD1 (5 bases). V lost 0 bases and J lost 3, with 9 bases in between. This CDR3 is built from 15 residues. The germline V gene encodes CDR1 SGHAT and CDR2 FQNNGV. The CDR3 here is CASSLEGTDGNTIYF. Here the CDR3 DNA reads TGTGCCAGCAGCTTAGAGGGGACTGATGGAAACACCATATATTTT.

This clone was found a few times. The CDR3 DNA is TGCGCCAGCAGCCAATTACCGGGACTAACGCCGGGGGAGCAGTACTTC. Its protein is CASSQLPGLTPGEQYF. The chain carries TRBV4-1 and TRBJ2-7; 7 positions agree with TRBD2. The V gene end was trimmed by 2 bases and the J gene end by 7 bases; junction bases not matched to a gene: 14. This CDR3 comprises 16 residues. Germline loops: CDR1 MGHRA, CDR2 YSYEKL.

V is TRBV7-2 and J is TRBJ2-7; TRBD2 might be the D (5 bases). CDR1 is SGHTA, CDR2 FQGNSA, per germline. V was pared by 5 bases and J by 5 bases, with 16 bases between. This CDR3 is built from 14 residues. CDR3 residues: CASSPGLRYHEQYF. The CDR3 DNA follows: TGTGCCAGCAGCCCCGGACTTAGGTATCACGAGCAGTACTTC.

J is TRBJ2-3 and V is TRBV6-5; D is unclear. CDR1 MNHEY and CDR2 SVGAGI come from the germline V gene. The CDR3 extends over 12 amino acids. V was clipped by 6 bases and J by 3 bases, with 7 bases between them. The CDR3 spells CASSLRTDTQYF. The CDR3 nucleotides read TGTGCCAGCAGCCTCAGGACAGATACGCAGTATTTT.

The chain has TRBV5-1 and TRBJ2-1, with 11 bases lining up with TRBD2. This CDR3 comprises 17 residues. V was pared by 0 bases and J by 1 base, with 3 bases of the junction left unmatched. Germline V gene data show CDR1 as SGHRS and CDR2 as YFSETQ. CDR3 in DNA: TGCGCCAGCAGCTTGGGGATAGCGGGGGGGTCCTACAATGAGCAGTTCTTC. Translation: CASSLGIAGGSYNEQFF.